The 28 T cell receptor beta chains in this list originate from one sample, sequenced in a study of response to subunit inactivated influenza vaccine. Each CDR3 protein gets one entry after TCRdb re-called the RT-PCR reads with MiXCR. The sample has roughly 500,000 distinct CDR3 sequences, 25% seen once; the top ten hold 1.9%. The specimen was CD4+ T cells sorted from PBMCs, collected around 5 days after vaccination. All receptors come from a man between 45 and 60 years old who received an inactivated influenza vaccine.

The table lists this clonotype with a few counts. The V call is TRBV4-2, the J call TRBJ2-1, with 12 positions matching TRBD2. The CDR3 loop spans 15 amino acids. V lost 0 bases and J lost 7; bases outside the gene matches: 1. CDR1 and CDR2 (germline): LGHNA, YNFKEQ. The CDR3 protein is CASSQETSGRNEQFF. CDR3 nucleotide sequence: TGTGCCAGCAGCCAAGAAACTAGCGGGAGGAATGAGCAGTTCTTC.

This clonotype has just a few counts. V and J are TRBV5-1 and TRBJ2-5, with D possibly TRBD2 on 6 matching bases. Trimming shortened V by 2 bases and J by 5 bases, and 16 bases separated the two germline ends. Germline lookup yields CDR1 SGHRS and CDR2 YFSETQ. This CDR3 spans 15 amino acids. CDR3 DNA sequence: TGCGCCAGCAGCTTATATAGCGGACCCCGGGAGACCCAGTACTTC. Amino acid sequence: CASSLYSGPRETQYF. Filled out from reference TRBV5-1 and TRBJ2-5, the complete variable domain reads KAGVTQTPRYLIKTRGQQVTLSCSPISGHRSVSWYQQTPGQGLQFLFEYFSETQRNKGNFPGRFSGRQFSNSRSEMNVSTLELGDSALYLCASSLYSGPRETQYFGPGTRLLVL.

V is TRBV5-8 and J is TRBJ1-1; TRBD1 agrees at 8 bases. CDR3 length: 15 residues. Germline CDR1 and CDR2: SGHTS and YDEGEE. The trim removed 4 bases at V and 3 bases at J, leaving 8 bases unmatched. CDR3 sequence (DNA): TGTGCCAGCAGCCACGGACAGGGTACGGACACTGAAGCTTTCTTT. Amino acids: CASSHGQGTDTEAFF.

The CDR3 sequence is CASSFRTVSSYEQYF. The CDR3 DNA sequence: TGTGCCAGCAGTTTTAGGACAGTCAGCTCCTACGAGCAGTACTTC. The chain employs TRBV28 and TRBJ2-7; D may be TRBD1 (6 bases). The CDR3 has 15 residues. Germline V gene data show CDR1 as MDHEN and CDR2 as SYDVKM. The ends were cut back, 3 bases at V and 0 bases at J, with 12 bases in the middle.

V and J are TRBV15 and TRBJ2-1, with a weak D call TRBD2 (6 bases). Germline assignment: CDR1 LNHNV and CDR2 YYDKDF (reference sequence). V dropped 4 bases and J dropped 7 bases, with 17 bases sitting between them. The CDR3 spans 15 residues. CDR3 sequence reads: CATSTGVTTSNEQFF. The CDR3, as DNA: TGTGCCACCAGCACGGGGGTCACCACAAGTAATGAGCAGTTCTTC.

The chain couples TRBV25-1 to TRBJ2-3; D call uncertain. The germline V gene encodes CDR1 MGHDK and CDR2 SYGVNS. This CDR3 is 12 amino acids long. Trimming pared 8 bases from V and 2 bases from J, leaving 8 bases between. CDR3 bases: TGTGCCAGCGTCGCTATCACAGATACGCAGTATTTT. This encodes CASVAITDTQYF. The full variable domain, completed using reference TRBV25-1 and TRBJ2-3, is EADIYQTPRYLVIGTGKKITLECSQTMGHDKMYWYQQDPGMELHLIHYSYGVNSTEKGDLSSESTVSRIRTEHFPLTLESARPSHTSQYLCASVAITDTQYFGPGTRLTVL.

The rearrangement uses TRBV15 and TRBJ2-1, with 7 bases identical to TRBD1. The V gene's germline CDR1 is LNHNV and CDR2 YYDKDF (reference sequence). V was pared by 5 bases and J by 6 bases, with 4 bases of the junction left unmatched. The CDR3 consists of 13 residues. For the CDR3, the DNA is TGTGCCACCAGCGCTCGACAGGGCAATGAGCAGTTCTTC. Translation: CATSARQGNEQFF.

The genes are TRBV5-1 and TRBJ2-6; D uncertain. The germline V and J ends were trimmed by 0 bases and 0 bases, with 10 bases remaining between them. CDR3 length: 17 residues. Germline values: CDR1 SGHRS, CDR2 YFSETQ. CDR3 in amino acids: CASSLEYPSSGANVLTF. The DNA of the CDR3 is TGCGCCAGCAGCTTGGAATACCCTAGCTCTGGGGCCAACGTCCTGACTTTC.

This clonotype was seen a handful of times. The chain carries TRBV6-5 and TRBJ2-7, with TRBD2 identical over 9 bases. Trimming removed 4 bases from V and 0 bases from J; junction bases left unmatched: 4. Germline V gene data show CDR1 as MNHEY and CDR2 as SVGAGI. This CDR3 comprises 15 residues. CDR3 residues: CASSSQTSGSYEQYF. The CDR3 DNA reads TGTGCCAGCAGTTCCCAGACTAGCGGCTCCTACGAGCAGTACTTC.

The sample holds a few counts of this clonotype. The chain couples TRBV6-5 to TRBJ1-2; D is perhaps TRBD1 (6 bases). V lost 0 bases, J lost 12 bases, and 23 bases lay in between. The germline gives CDR1 MNHEY, CDR2 SVGAGI. The CDR3 consists of 16 residues. CDR3 nucleotide sequence: TGTGCCAGCAGTTACTCGTGGGGGCGGACTGTCGCCCCCCACACCTTC. Translating it yields CASSYSWGRTVAPHTF.

This clonotype appeared a single time. A read error may account for a junction end that differs from germline. This sequence joins TRBV4-3 and TRBJ2-7, with 9 bases aligning to TRBD1. CDR1 is LGHNA, CDR2 YSLEER, per germline. The CDR3 sequence is 18 residues long. CDR3 sequence reads: CTSSQGVPGQGLSYEQYF. In nucleotides, the CDR3 is TGCACCAGCAGCCAAGGTGTCCCGGGACAGGGCCTCTCCTACGAGCAGTACTTC.

The rearrangement joins TRBV2 to TRBJ2-5; 11 bases align to TRBD1. V lost 3 bases to trimming and J lost 5 bases; unmatched junction nucleotides: 2. The CDR3 has 14 residues. Germline CDR1 SNHLY, CDR2 FYNNEI. The CDR3 protein is CASSEDRGPETQYF. As DNA, the CDR3 is TGTGCCAGCAGTGAGGACAGGGGGCCCGAGACCCAGTACTTC.

J is TRBJ2-2 and V is TRBV5-4; 11 bases agree with TRBD2. V was clipped by 4 bases and J by 6 bases; unmatched bases: 5. This CDR3 spans 15 amino acids. CDR1 is SGHNT and CDR2 is YYREEE in the germline V gene (reference sequence). The CDR3 spells CASSQLAGEPGELFF. CDR3 DNA: TGTGCCAGCAGCCAACTAGCGGGAGAACCCGGGGAGCTGTTTTTT. Drawing the rest from reference TRBV5-4 and TRBJ2-2, the complete variable domain is ETGVTQSPTHLIKTRGQQVTLRCSSQSGHNTVSWYQQALGQGPQFIFQYYREEENGRGNFPPRFSGLQFPNYSSELNVNALELDDSALYLCASSQLAGEPGELFFGEGSRLTVL.

This clonotype was counted only a few times. V and J are TRBV5-1 and TRBJ2-1; tentative D call: TRBD2 (5 bases). V lost 4 bases, J lost 0 bases, and 11 bases lay in between. CDR3 length: 15 amino acids. Germline loops: CDR1 SGHRS, CDR2 YFSETQ. Here the CDR3 DNA reads TGCGCCAGCAGCCCCGGACTGTTCTCCTACAATGAGCAGTTCTTC. This encodes CASSPGLFSYNEQFF.

The V and J genes are TRBV6-2 or TRBV6-3 and TRBJ2-7; weak D call: TRBD2 (5 bases). The CDR3 contains 14 residues. Looked up from germline, CDR1 is MNHEY and CDR2 is SVGEGT. Trimming took 5 bases from V and 0 from J, leaving 11 bases between them. This CDR3 is CASSQQRFSYEQYF. DNA of the CDR3: TGTGCCAGCAGTCAACAGCGGTTCTCCTACGAGCAGTACTTC.

V is TRBV20-1 and J is TRBJ2-1; the D gene could be TRBD1 or TRBD2 (5 bases each). Germline CDR1 reads DFQATT; CDR2 reads SNEGSKA (reference sequence). V shed 0 bases and J shed 6 bases, with 18 bases lying between them. The CDR3 loop spans 16 amino acids. Written as DNA, the CDR3 is TGCAGTGCTAGAGATCTTTCGGGACCTATCTTCAATGAGCAGTTCTTC. Translation gives CSARDLSGPIFNEQFF.

This clonotype was observed a few times. The CDR3 region has the DNA TGCAGTGCTAGCCGCGGGGCGGTTCAAGAGACCCAGTACTTC. Protein: CSASRGAVQETQYF. The chain combines TRBV20-1 with TRBJ2-5; D might be TRBD2 (6 bases). V lost 3 bases, J lost 2 bases, and 13 bases lay in between. CDR3 length: 14 residues. Per the germline V gene, CDR1 is DFQATT and CDR2 is SNEGSKA (reference sequence).

In its sample, this clonotype was seen many times. The rearrangement links TRBV7-3 to TRBJ2-2, with D possibly called TRBD1 or TRBD2 (5 bases each). Germline V gene data show CDR1 as SGHTA and CDR2 as FQGTGA. The CDR3 length is 15 residues. Deletions cut 2 bases from V and 5 bases from J, with 12 bases between. CDR3 bases: TGTGCCAGCAGCTTAGGGGGAGATCGGACCGGGGAGCTGTTTTTT. Amino acids: CASSLGGDRTGELFF. The whole variable domain, filled in from reference TRBV7-3 and TRBJ2-2, reads GAGVSQTPSNKVTEKGKYVELRCDPISGHTALYWYRQSLGQGPEFLIYFQGTGAADDSGLPNDRFFAVRPEGSVSTLKIQRTERGDSAVYLCASSLGGDRTGELFFGEGSRLTVL.

The gene calls are TRBV7-2 and TRBJ2-1; no definite D call. Between the trimmed V and J ends, which lost 4 bases and 3 bases, there was a span of 13 bases. CDR1 is SGHTA, CDR2 FQGNSA, per germline. The length of the CDR3 is 15 residues. Here the CDR3 DNA reads TGTGCCAGCAGCTCCGAGGCCGGAGACTACAATGAGCAGTTCTTC. This sequence encodes CASSSEAGDYNEQFF.

This clonotype was counted between two and nine times. This chain uses TRBV6-5 with TRBJ2-2; perhaps D is TRBD1 or TRBD2 (5 bases each). From germline, CDR1 is MNHEY and CDR2 SVGAGI. V lost 2 bases, J lost 8 bases, and 9 bases lay in between. CDR3 size: 13 residues. CDR3 sequence (DNA): TGTGCCAGCAGTTACCCGAGGGGAGGGGAGCTGTTTTTT. Protein product: CASSYPRGGELFF.

V gene TRBV3-1 combines with J gene TRBJ2-1; D uncertain. Trimming shortened V by 4 bases and J by 12 bases, and 13 bases separated the two germline ends. CDR1 and CDR2 (germline): LGHDT, YNNKEL (reference sequence). CDR3 size: 12 residues. The DNA for the CDR3 is TGTGCCAGCAGCCCACACGGAGAGTTGCAGTTCTTC. Its protein product is CASSPHGELQFF.

This clonotype was observed a handful of times. The V and J genes are TRBV12-3 or TRBV12-4 and TRBJ1-5; tentative D call: TRBD1 (5 bases). The CDR3 runs 14 residues. The V gene lost 5 bases and the J gene lost 1 base, with 9 bases spanning the gap. CDR3 DNA sequence: TGTGCCAGCAGTCCGAGGGGCAGCAATCAGCCCCAGCATTTT. Translation: CASSPRGSNQPQHF.

J is TRBJ2-7 and V is TRBV7-9, with 9 bases lining up with TRBD1. The CDR3 extends over 14 amino acids. J was trimmed by 4 bases and V by 6 bases; bases with no gene match: 7. Looked up from germline, CDR1 is SEHNR and CDR2 is FQNEAQ (reference sequence). The CDR3 protein is CASRGTGQGYEQYF. Written as DNA, the CDR3 is TGTGCCAGCAGGGGCACGGGACAGGGTTACGAGCAGTACTTC.

This clonotype was counted only a few times. V is TRBV5-5 and J is TRBJ1-4; unclear D gene. The CDR3 totals 15 residues. Trimming removed 0 bases from V and 6 bases from J, with 12 bases in between. The germline V gene has CDR1 SGHKS and CDR2 YYEKEE (reference sequence). This CDR3 is CASSLVGSDDEKLFF. In DNA form, the CDR3 reads TGTGCCAGCAGCTTGGTTGGCAGCGATGATGAAAAACTGTTTTTT.

This clonotype was recorded at least ten times. V gene TRBV5-1 combines with J gene TRBJ2-5, with 8 bases fitting TRBD2. Looked up from germline, CDR1 is SGHRS and CDR2 is YFSETQ. The CDR3 spans 16 residues. The V gene end was trimmed by 1 base and the J gene end by 4 bases; junction bases not matched to a gene: 9. The CDR3 is CASSLISGRGRETQYF. The CDR3 nucleotides read TGCGCCAGCAGCTTGATATCCGGGAGGGGCCGAGAGACCCAGTACTTC.

The chain carries TRBV3-1 and TRBJ2-1; 8 nucleotides align to TRBD1. Germline assignment: CDR1 LGHDT and CDR2 YNNKEL (reference sequence). The ends lost 1 base at V and 0 bases at J; junction bases unmatched: 8. This CDR3 has 18 amino acids. The CDR3 DNA sequence: TGTGCCAGCAGCCAAGGGACAGGGTTGAGGAGCTCCTACAATGAGCAGTTCTTC. Its protein is CASSQGTGLRSSYNEQFF.

The chain is built from TRBV20-1 and TRBJ2-1; 14 positions match TRBD2. CDR3 size: 14 residues. Per germline, CDR1 DFQATT and CDR2 SNEGSKA (reference sequence). V trimming: 2 bases; J trimming: 7 bases; junction bases outside the gene matches: 1. CDR3 amino acids: CSARRLAGGNEQFF. Written as DNA, the CDR3 is TGCAGTGCTAGACGACTAGCGGGGGGGAATGAGCAGTTCTTC.

V gene TRBV9 combines with J gene TRBJ1-6, with D possibly being TRBD1 (6 bases). Germline CDR1 and CDR2: SGDLS and YYNGEE. The V end lost 0 bases, the J end lost 6 bases, and 10 bases lay between the germline ends. There are 15 residues in the CDR3. The CDR3 DNA sequence: TGTGCCAGCAGCGTAGGAGGGGGTACTAATTCACCCCTCCACTTT. Residues: CASSVGGGTNSPLHF. Drawing the rest from reference TRBV9 and TRBJ1-6, the complete variable domain is DSGVTQTPKHLITATGQRVTLRCSPRSGDLSVYWYQQSLDQGLQFLIQYYNGEERAKGNILERFSAQQFPDLHSELNLSSLELGDSALYFCASSVGGGTNSPLHFGNGTRLTVT.